What follows are 16 T cell receptor beta chains derived from one specimen sequenced in a study of human T cells and chemical hapten exposure. TCRdb redid the calling of the RACE reads with MiXCR, one entry per CDR3 protein. The table shows roughly 200,000 distinct CDR3 sequences, with approximately 26% occurring only once. Stated time point: patch test 3, about 24 weeks after DPC sensitization. The treatment denotes: therapeutic diphenylcyclopropenone sensitization with weekly scalp DPC. Material: whole blood, obtained in connection with sensitization to the hapten diphenylcyclopropenone (DPC). These receptors came from a woman in her forties with alopecia areata. Some clones in this sample may be carry-over from other donors' samples.

This chain joins TRBV4-1 and TRBJ1-3; D might be TRBD1 (6 bases). This CDR3 contains 18 residues. CDR1 is MGHRA and CDR2 is YSYEKL in the germline V gene. V was shortened by 0 bases and J by 0 bases, with 15 bases between the two germline ends. The CDR3 DNA reads as TGCGCCAGCAGCCAAGATATACCTGGGACACCCTCTGGAAACACCATATATTTT. Translated, it gives CASSQDIPGTPSGNTIYF.

This clonotype was detected a few times. This chain uses TRBV29-1 with TRBJ2-3; D remains unclear. V was trimmed by 2 bases and J by 0 bases, leaving 6 bases between them. This CDR3 spans 13 amino acids. Germline V lookup: CDR1 SQVTM, CDR2 ANQGSEA. The CDR3 is CSVEMRSTDTQYF. The DNA for the CDR3 is TGCAGCGTTGAAATGCGGAGCACAGATACGCAGTATTTT.

The J gene is TRBJ2-2, the V gene TRBV5-5, with D perhaps TRBD2 (7 bases). Trimming removed 4 bases at V and 6 bases at J, with 19 bases between. Germline V gene lookup returns CDR1 SGHKS and CDR2 YYEKEE (reference sequence). The CDR3 contains 16 residues. The CDR3 spells CASSRGASLASGELFF. The CDR3 coding sequence is TGTGCCAGCAGCCGGGGGGCCAGCCTAGCCTCCGGGGAGCTGTTTTTT.

The chain is built from TRBV20-1 and TRBJ1-3, with 10 positions matching TRBD1. The CDR3 contains 17 residues. Germline CDR1 DFQATT, CDR2 SNEGSKA (reference sequence). V trimming: 0 bases; J trimming: 3 bases; junction bases outside the gene matches: 8. CDR3 amino acids: CSARDPTGGFRGNTIYF. CDR3 DNA: TGCAGTGCTAGAGATCCGACAGGGGGCTTTCGTGGAAACACCATATATTTT.

This clonotype was counted only a few times. The chain carries TRBV7-3 and TRBJ2-2; 10 positions agree with TRBD2. Losses at the gene ends were 1 base for V and 6 bases for J; bases not matched to a gene: 2. The CDR3 has 15 residues. Germline V lookup: CDR1 SGHTA, CDR2 FQGTGA. CDR3 sequence: CASSLSGTSAGELFF. The CDR3 DNA reads TGTGCCAGCAGCTTAAGCGGGACTAGCGCCGGGGAGCTGTTTTTT.

This clonotype was detected only a few times. The rearrangement uses TRBV20-1 and TRBJ2-1; TRBD2 aligns across 10 bases. The junction had 6 bases not matched to a gene; V was cut back by 5 bases and J by 8 bases. The V gene's germline CDR1 is DFQATT and CDR2 SNEGSKA (reference sequence). The CDR3 loop spans 13 amino acids. The CDR3 DNA reads TGCAGTGCTCTGAGCGGGAGGGGGCATGAGCAGTTCTTC. Amino acids: CSALSGRGHEQFF.

This clonotype was seen a handful of times. The chain carries TRBV10-3 and TRBJ2-7, with TRBD2 identical over 8 bases. The germline V gene has CDR1 ENHRY and CDR2 SYGVKD. The CDR3 is 14 residues long. The V segment lost 6 bases and the J segment 3 bases; nucleotides outside the gene matches: 7. The CDR3 sequence is CAIRSLAGSYEQYF. DNA of the CDR3: TGTGCCATCAGATCCTTAGCGGGAAGCTACGAGCAGTACTTC.

This clonotype was detected a few times. V gene TRBV7-2 combines with J gene TRBJ2-2; D gene uncertain. The germline V gene encodes CDR1 SGHTA and CDR2 FQGNSA. V was clipped by 2 bases and J by 4 bases, with 14 bases between them. The CDR3 has 16 residues. In DNA form, the CDR3 reads TGTGCCAGCAGCTTATGGCAGGAGATGGGCACCGGGGAGCTGTTTTTT. It is translated as CASSLWQEMGTGELFF.

The chain uses TRBV25-1 and TRBJ2-1; 12 nucleotides align to TRBD1. The trim removed 6 bases at V and 7 bases at J, leaving 4 bases unmatched. Per the germline V gene, CDR1 is MGHDK and CDR2 is SYGVNS. This CDR3 spans 14 amino acids. The CDR3 DNA follows: TGTGCCAGCAGGGGACAGGGGGCGCGGAATGAGCAGTTCTTC. It is translated as CASRGQGARNEQFF.

This sequence joins TRBV4-1 and TRBJ2-1, with TRBD2 identical over 12 bases. The germline CDR1 and CDR2 sequences are MGHRA and YSYEKL. V lost 3 bases and J lost 9; bases outside the gene matches: 9. The CDR3 sequence is 16 residues long. The DNA for the CDR3 is TGCGCCAGCAGCCAGGCACTAGCGGGAGGTATTGGTGAGCAGTTCTTC. This codes for CASSQALAGGIGEQFF.

This clonotype appeared a single time. A single base separates this from a much larger clone, so it may be a read error. The chain is built from TRBV28 and TRBJ2-7; D gene uncertain. The CDR3 has 10 amino acids. The germline gives CDR1 MDHEN, CDR2 SYDVKM. V lost 2 bases to trimming and J lost 5 bases, with 1 base between them. The chain's CDR3 is CASSLHEQYF. For the CDR3, the DNA is TGTGCCAGCAGTTTACACGAGCAGTACTTC.

The chain is built from TRBV20-1 and TRBJ2-7; D call uncertain. V was shortened by 5 bases and J by 1 base, with 12 bases between the two germline ends. CDR1 is DFQATT, CDR2 SNEGSKA, per germline (reference sequence). This CDR3 contains 13 residues. DNA of the CDR3: TGCAGTGCTTCTAACGCATTATCCTACGAGCAGTACTTC. Amino acid sequence: CSASNALSYEQYF.

The chain links TRBV6-5 to TRBJ2-3, with 12 bases fitting TRBD2. V shed 4 bases, J shed 5 bases, and the junction held 7 bases outside the gene matches. The germline gives CDR1 MNHEY, CDR2 SVGAGI. This CDR3 is built from 16 residues. The CDR3 coding sequence is TGTGCCAGCAGTTCCCCCCTAGCGGGAGGGATAGATACGCAGTATTTT. Amino acid sequence: CASSSPLAGGIDTQYF.

This clonotype has more than one count but fewer than ten. J is TRBJ1-6 and V is TRBV15; D uncertain. This CDR3 contains 17 residues. With 0 bases removed from V and 0 bases from J, the gap between germline ends came to 9 bases. Germline CDR1 is LNHNV and CDR2 is YYDKDF (reference sequence). The CDR3 spells CATSRDPGSSYNSPLHF. The CDR3 DNA follows: TGTGCCACCAGCAGAGATCCCGGTAGCTCCTATAATTCACCCCTCCACTTT.

This clonotype turned up a few times. Here the CDR3 reads CASSSGGGGEAGELFF. The CDR3 bases are TGTGCCAGCAGCTCTGGAGGGGGAGGAGAGGCCGGGGAGCTGTTTTTT. The chain employs TRBV7-6 and TRBJ2-2, with D perhaps assigned TRBD1 or TRBD2 (6 bases each). In germline, CDR1 is SGHVS, CDR2 FNYEAQ. The CDR3 is made up of 16 amino acids. V lost 4 bases and J lost 6, with 18 bases in between.

J is TRBJ1-3 and V is TRBV7-2; possibly TRBD1 for D (6 bases). This CDR3 has 14 amino acids. Germline CDR1 is SGHTA and CDR2 is FQGNSA. V lost 3 bases and J lost 4, with 10 bases in between. The CDR3 spells CASSFGQRGNTIYF. The CDR3, as DNA: TGTGCCAGCAGCTTCGGACAGCGAGGAAACACCATATATTTT.